This is a list of T cell receptor beta chains from one sample in a study of blood T cell repertoires in COVID-19. This table comes from immunoSEQ multiplex PCR, and its TCRdb copy is limited to in-frame clones, with some not included. The repertoire includes 90,000 to 100,000 clones, 84% of them detected once, and less than 2% sits in the top ten. Specimen: peripheral blood. These receptors originate from a man in his 70s with active or convalescent COVID-19. Each CDR3 is given with its conserved first and last residue. Fields, in order: V gene, J gene, D gene, clone size, CDR3 DNA, CDR3 protein. A D gene is named only where the DNA matches it firmly. Clone size is not always given. Where it is, it says once, few, many or a class for expanded clones.

v_gene: TRBV10-3; j_gene: TRBJ1-5; d_gene: TRBD1; abundance: -; CDR3nt: TGTGCCATCAGCCGGGACAGTACTCAGCCCCAGCATTTT; CDR3aa: CAISRDSTQPQHF
v_gene: TRBV3-1/TRBV3-2; j_gene: TRBJ1-2; d_gene: -; abundance: -; CDR3nt: TGTGCCAGCAGCCAAGATTCCCTGGGGCGTATTCTGTTCGGCTACACCTTC; CDR3aa: CASSQDSLGRILFGYTF
v_gene: TRBV6-6; j_gene: TRBJ2-7; d_gene: TRBD2; abundance: few; CDR3nt: TGTGCCAGCAGCCCAAGGACTAGCGGGGGGACTGCTGGGGATTACTACGAGCAGTACTTC; CDR3aa: CASSPRTSGGTAGDYYEQYF
v_gene: TRBV27; j_gene: TRBJ1-1; d_gene: -; abundance: -; CDR3nt: TGTGCCAGCAGGACAGGGAACACTGAAGCTTTCTTT; CDR3aa: CASRTGNTEAFF
v_gene: TRBV6-5; j_gene: TRBJ1-2; d_gene: -; abundance: few; CDR3nt: TGTGCCAGCAGACCAGGGCTTAACTATGGCTACACCTTC; CDR3aa: CASRPGLNYGYTF
v_gene: TRBV7-9; j_gene: TRBJ1-4; d_gene: -; abundance: -; CDR3nt: TGTGCCAGCAGCTCGGACGGACTGTCCATACTGTTTTTT; CDR3aa: CASSSDGLSILFF
v_gene: TRBV7-3; j_gene: TRBJ2-7; d_gene: -; abundance: -; CDR3nt: TGTGCCAGCAGCTCCCAGGGTTACGAGCAGTACTTC; CDR3aa: CASSSQGYEQYF
v_gene: TRBV7-3; j_gene: TRBJ2-6; d_gene: -; abundance: -; CDR3nt: TGTGCCAGCAGCTCCTCGGGACAACGTACCTCTGGGGCCAACGTCCTGACTTTC; CDR3aa: CASSSSGQRTSGANVLTF
v_gene: TRBV4-2; j_gene: TRBJ1-3; d_gene: TRBD1; abundance: -; CDR3nt: TGTGCCAGCAGCCAGGGGGACAGGGGGCTCTCTGGAAACACCATATATTTT; CDR3aa: CASSQGDRGLSGNTIYF
v_gene: TRBV28; j_gene: TRBJ1-4; d_gene: TRBD1; abundance: once; CDR3nt: TGTGCCACAGGACAGGAGGTACCCGAAAAACTGTTTTTT; CDR3aa: CATGQEVPEKLFF
v_gene: TRBV10-3; j_gene: TRBJ2-5; d_gene: TRBD1; abundance: -; CDR3nt: TGTGCCATCAGTGAGTCGGACAGGGGGCAAGAGACCCAGTACTTC; CDR3aa: CAISESDRGQETQYF
v_gene: TRBV4-2; j_gene: TRBJ1-4; d_gene: TRBD1; abundance: -; CDR3nt: TGTGCCAGCAGCCAAGACCCGGGACAGTCTGCAACTAATGAAAAACTGTTTTTT; CDR3aa: CASSQDPGQSATNEKLFF
v_gene: TRBV6-5; j_gene: TRBJ1-4; d_gene: TRBD1; abundance: -; CDR3nt: TGTGCCAGCAGCCACAGGGGGTCTAATGAAAAACTGTTTTTT; CDR3aa: CASSHRGSNEKLFF
v_gene: TRBV5-6; j_gene: TRBJ2-7; d_gene: -; abundance: -; CDR3nt: TGTGCCAGCAGTCGGGGCTACGAGCAGTACTTC; CDR3aa: CASSRGYEQYF
v_gene: TRBV4-2; j_gene: TRBJ1-1; d_gene: TRBD1; abundance: -; CDR3nt: TGTGCCAGCAGCCAAGAGGGGCGGGACAGGGGTCTCACTGAAGCTTTCTTT; CDR3aa: CASSQEGRDRGLTEAFF
v_gene: TRBV7-2; j_gene: TRBJ2-3; d_gene: TRBD2; abundance: once; CDR3nt: TGTGCCAGCAGCAGGACTAGCCGCGGGGAAGATACGCAGTATTTT; CDR3aa: CASSRTSRGEDTQYF
v_gene: TRBV27; j_gene: TRBJ1-5; d_gene: -; abundance: -; CDR3nt: TGTGCCAGCAGTGCACGGGCCAGGGATCAGCCCCAGCATTTT; CDR3aa: CASSARARDQPQHF
v_gene: TRBV2; j_gene: TRBJ2-1; d_gene: TRBD2; abundance: -; CDR3nt: TGTGCCAGCAAGGGAACTAGCGGGGGGAACAATGAGCAGTTCTTC; CDR3aa: CASKGTSGGNNEQFF
v_gene: TRBV2; j_gene: TRBJ1-5; d_gene: -; abundance: -; CDR3nt: TGTGCCAGCAGCCGCCAGAGCAATCAGCCCCAGCATTTT; CDR3aa: CASSRQSNQPQHF
v_gene: TRBV7-6; j_gene: TRBJ1-2; d_gene: -; abundance: -; CDR3nt: TGTGCCAGCAGCTTGGTCCGCGATGGCTACACCTTC; CDR3aa: CASSLVRDGYTF
v_gene: TRBV5-1; j_gene: TRBJ2-2; d_gene: -; abundance: -; CDR3nt: TGCGCCAGCAGCTTGGGGGCGCCGAACACCGGGGAGCTGTTTTTT; CDR3aa: CASSLGAPNTGELFF
v_gene: TRBV5-6; j_gene: TRBJ2-2; d_gene: -; abundance: -; CDR3nt: TGTGCCAGCAGCTTTGGAGGGACCGGGGAGCTGTTTTTT; CDR3aa: CASSFGGTGELFF
v_gene: TRBV7-8; j_gene: TRBJ2-3; d_gene: TRBD2; abundance: -; CDR3nt: TGTGCCAGCAGCTTAGCGGGACTAGCGGGGGGCCTAGATACGCAGTATTTT; CDR3aa: CASSLAGLAGGLDTQYF
v_gene: TRBV7-2; j_gene: TRBJ2-7; d_gene: TRBD2; abundance: -; CDR3nt: TGTGCCAGCAGCTTACATAGCGGGGGACCCTACGAGCAGTACTTC; CDR3aa: CASSLHSGGPYEQYF
v_gene: TRBV19; j_gene: TRBJ2-1; d_gene: -; abundance: once; CDR3nt: TGTGCCAGTAGCGGACAGACCCGCGCGGGCAATGAGCAGTTCTTC; CDR3aa: CASSGQTRAGNEQFF
v_gene: TRBV19; j_gene: TRBJ1-3; d_gene: TRBD1; abundance: -; CDR3nt: TGTGCCAGTTGTGATATCGGGACAGTCGGAAACACCATATATTTT; CDR3aa: CASCDIGTVGNTIYF
v_gene: TRBV7-2; j_gene: TRBJ2-3; d_gene: -; abundance: -; CDR3nt: TGTGCCAGCAGCTTAGAAGGTTGGAGCGGCGGAAAGGATACGCAGTATTTT; CDR3aa: CASSLEGWSGGKDTQYF
v_gene: TRBV5-1; j_gene: TRBJ1-1; d_gene: TRBD1; abundance: -; CDR3nt: TGCGCCAGCAGCCCGGACAGGGCGAACACTGAAGCTTTCTTT; CDR3aa: CASSPDRANTEAFF
v_gene: TRBV11-2; j_gene: TRBJ2-3; d_gene: TRBD1; abundance: once; CDR3nt: TGTGCCAGCAGCTCAGGGGGTGGCGACACCGATACGCAGTATTTT; CDR3aa: CASSSGGGDTDTQYF
v_gene: TRBV2; j_gene: TRBJ2-3; d_gene: -; abundance: -; CDR3nt: TGTGCCAGCAGTGAAGCGCTTCGGGGCGGGGTGGTAGATACGCAGTATTTT; CDR3aa: CASSEALRGGVVDTQYF
v_gene: TRBV7-2; j_gene: TRBJ2-5; d_gene: TRBD1; abundance: -; CDR3nt: TGTGCCAGCAGCTTGGTCAGGACAGGGGGGGAGACCCAGTACTTC; CDR3aa: CASSLVRTGGETQYF
v_gene: TRBV28; j_gene: TRBJ2-1; d_gene: TRBD2; abundance: -; CDR3nt: TGTGCCAGCACCCCTACCGGGACTAGCTCCTACAATGAGCAGTTCTTC; CDR3aa: CASTPTGTSSYNEQFF
v_gene: TRBV5-1; j_gene: TRBJ1-1; d_gene: -; abundance: once; CDR3nt: TGCGCCAGCAGCTTGGGCGGGTCGCACACTGAAGCTTTCTTT; CDR3aa: CASSLGGSHTEAFF
v_gene: TRBV6-5; j_gene: TRBJ2-7; d_gene: -; abundance: -; CDR3nt: TGTGCCAGCATCAACTCCGGGACACCCTCCGAGCAGTACTTC; CDR3aa: CASINSGTPSEQYF
v_gene: TRBV7-9; j_gene: TRBJ2-3; d_gene: TRBD1; abundance: -; CDR3nt: TGTGCCAGCAGTCGACAGGGAGGCACAGATACGCAGTATTTT; CDR3aa: CASSRQGGTDTQYF
v_gene: TRBV6-5; j_gene: TRBJ1-2; d_gene: TRBD1; abundance: few; CDR3nt: TGTGCCAGCAGCGCTGACAGGGCATCCGCTGGCTACACCTTC; CDR3aa: CASSADRASAGYTF
v_gene: TRBV7-2; j_gene: TRBJ2-3; d_gene: -; abundance: -; CDR3nt: TGTGCCAGCAGCTTAGTTGCGGGGAAAACAGATACGCAGTATTTT; CDR3aa: CASSLVAGKTDTQYF
v_gene: TRBV2; j_gene: TRBJ1-5; d_gene: -; abundance: few; CDR3nt: TGTGCCAGCAGTGAAGCGGACAGTCATCAGCCCCAGCATTTT; CDR3aa: CASSEADSHQPQHF
v_gene: TRBV5-4; j_gene: TRBJ1-4; d_gene: -; abundance: -; CDR3nt: TGTGCCAGCAGCCCTTCTACCGGGGGGACTGAAAAACTGTTTTTT; CDR3aa: CASSPSTGGTEKLFF
v_gene: TRBV15; j_gene: TRBJ2-5; d_gene: -; abundance: -; CDR3nt: TGTGCCACCAGCAGAGATAGGTTTGGGGGAGGGACCCAGTACTTC; CDR3aa: CATSRDRFGGGTQYF
v_gene: TRBV7-2; j_gene: TRBJ2-3; d_gene: -; abundance: -; CDR3nt: TGTGCCAGCAGCTTAAGGGGTTTGGTTGGCGATACGCAGTATTTT; CDR3aa: CASSLRGLVGDTQYF
v_gene: TRBV5-1; j_gene: TRBJ2-5; d_gene: -; abundance: -; CDR3nt: TGCGCCAGCAGCAATCTAGAGAGAGAGACCCAGTACTTC; CDR3aa: CASSNLERETQYF
v_gene: TRBV28; j_gene: TRBJ1-3; d_gene: -; abundance: -; CDR3nt: TGTGCCAGCACCGCCGGGGGGCACGTCTCTGGAAACACCATATATTTT; CDR3aa: CASTAGGHVSGNTIYF
v_gene: TRBV28; j_gene: TRBJ1-1; d_gene: TRBD1; abundance: -; CDR3nt: TGTGCCAGCAGTACAACAGGGGGGAGAAAAGAAGCTTTCTTT; CDR3aa: CASSTTGGRKEAFF
v_gene: TRBV24-1; j_gene: TRBJ2-7; d_gene: TRBD2; abundance: -; CDR3nt: TGTGCCACCTCGGGAGCGGGGGTAGCCTACGAGCAGTACTTC; CDR3aa: CATSGAGVAYEQYF
v_gene: TRBV2; j_gene: TRBJ2-3; d_gene: TRBD2; abundance: -; CDR3nt: TGTGCCAGCAGCAGACTAGCGGGGGGCGGGACAGATACGCAGTATTTT; CDR3aa: CASSRLAGGGTDTQYF
v_gene: TRBV9; j_gene: TRBJ2-7; d_gene: TRBD2; abundance: -; CDR3nt: TGTGCCAGCAGCGTAGGGGCTAGCGGGGTCTACGAGCAGTACTTC; CDR3aa: CASSVGASGVYEQYF
v_gene: TRBV11-3; j_gene: TRBJ2-1; d_gene: TRBD2; abundance: once; CDR3nt: TGTGCCAGCAGTTTTGGGGGGGGTAACAATGAGCAGTTCTTC; CDR3aa: CASSFGGGNNEQFF
v_gene: TRBV4-2; j_gene: TRBJ2-5; d_gene: TRBD1; abundance: -; CDR3nt: TGTGCCAGCAGCCAAGATGGACAGGCTCTGGAGACCCAGTACTTC; CDR3aa: CASSQDGQALETQYF
v_gene: TRBV2; j_gene: TRBJ2-7; d_gene: -; abundance: -; CDR3nt: TGTGCCAGCAAGGCTAGCCCCAGCTCCTACGAGCAGTACTTC; CDR3aa: CASKASPSSYEQYF
v_gene: TRBV6-6; j_gene: TRBJ1-4; d_gene: TRBD1; abundance: few; CDR3nt: TGTGCCAGCAGTCCAAGGGACAGATCGAATGAAAAACTGTTTTTT; CDR3aa: CASSPRDRSNEKLFF
v_gene: TRBV28; j_gene: TRBJ2-7; d_gene: TRBD1; abundance: few; CDR3nt: TGTGCCAGCAGTCCTGGACAGGGGCACGAGCAGTACTTC; CDR3aa: CASSPGQGHEQYF
v_gene: TRBV6-5; j_gene: TRBJ1-2; d_gene: TRBD1; abundance: -; CDR3nt: TGTGCCAGCAGCTGGACAGGGGTTGGCTACACCTTC; CDR3aa: CASSWTGVGYTF
v_gene: TRBV5-5; j_gene: TRBJ1-5; d_gene: -; abundance: -; CDR3nt: TGTGCCAGCAGCTTAATAGGGGGAGAGACAGGAGATAGCAATCAGCCCCAGCATTTT; CDR3aa: CASSLIGGETGDSNQPQHF
v_gene: TRBV3-1/TRBV3-2; j_gene: TRBJ2-3; d_gene: TRBD2; abundance: -; CDR3nt: TGTGCCAGCAGCCGTAGCGGGGGGGCCCCGGATACGCAGTATTTT; CDR3aa: CASSRSGGAPDTQYF
v_gene: TRBV7-9; j_gene: TRBJ1-1; d_gene: TRBD1; abundance: -; CDR3nt: TGTGCCAGCAGCCGAGTTTGGACAGGGCGGACTGAAGCTTTCTTT; CDR3aa: CASSRVWTGRTEAFF
v_gene: TRBV9; j_gene: TRBJ1-6; d_gene: TRBD1; abundance: once; CDR3nt: TGTGCCAGCAGGTCCGGGACAGATAATTCACCCCTCCACTTT; CDR3aa: CASRSGTDNSPLHF